This is a list of T cell receptor beta chains from one sample in a study of CD8+ T cells in alopecia areata. TCRdb's table, derived via immunoSEQ multiplex PCR, lists solely in-frame clones and lacks some. This table has some 150,000 clones, 58% appearing once. This sample comprised CD4+ T cells sorted from blood, obtained at roughly week 58, from a patient treated with tofacitinib. These receptors were obtained from a human donor with alopecia areata. Both conserved end residues are trimmed from each CDR3.

v_call: TRBV29-1
j_call: TRBJ2-4
cdr3_aa: SVALRLPPIQY

v_call: TRBV7-9
j_call: TRBJ1-1
cdr3_aa: ASSFEGTEAF

v_call: TRBV6-6
j_call: TRBJ1-2
cdr3_aa: ASSYSTGVGYT

v_call: TRBV19
j_call: TRBJ2-1
cdr3_aa: ASIRSGGSYNEQF

v_call: TRBV15
j_call: TRBJ1-2
cdr3_aa: ATSRDDFGSADYGYT

v_call: TRBV5-1
j_call: TRBJ2-7
cdr3_aa: ASSWTGGEQY

v_call: TRBV5-1
j_call: TRBJ1-5
cdr3_aa: ASSSPGQGWQPQH

v_call: TRBV25-1
j_call: TRBJ2-7
cdr3_aa: ASSERMNEQY

v_call: TRBV30
j_call: TRBJ1-2
cdr3_aa: AWDVMRDGYT

v_call: TRBV15
j_call: TRBJ2-5
cdr3_aa: ATSRGETQY

v_call: TRBV2
j_call: TRBJ2-3
cdr3_aa: ASSEVVLLAGSTDTQY

v_call: TRBV9
j_call: TRBJ2-1
cdr3_aa: ASSPIAGGPREQF

v_call: TRBV9
j_call: TRBJ2-3
cdr3_aa: ASSVYTDTQY

v_call: TRBV28
j_call: TRBJ1-2
cdr3_aa: ASSRDTNYGYT

v_call: TRBV29-1
j_call: TRBJ2-3
cdr3_aa: SERTSGTSTDTQY

v_call: TRBV5-1
j_call: TRBJ2-3
cdr3_aa: ASQRGPTDTQY

v_call: TRBV29-1
j_call: TRBJ2-3
cdr3_aa: SVPGLAGVTDTQY

v_call: TRBV7-6
j_call: TRBJ2-5
cdr3_aa: ASNLLGGGETQY

v_call: TRBV6-6
j_call: TRBJ1-1
cdr3_aa: ASSGRTGVDTEAF

v_call: TRBV6-6
j_call: TRBJ2-5
cdr3_aa: ASSRNRGETQY

v_call: TRBV6-5
j_call: TRBJ2-4
cdr3_aa: ASTGGTAIQY

v_call: TRBV30
j_call: TRBJ2-7
cdr3_aa: AWSVSQVYEQY

v_call: TRBV4-2
j_call: TRBJ2-7
cdr3_aa: ASSHRRGEQY

v_call: TRBV6-5
j_call: TRBJ1-1
cdr3_aa: ASSYTGGPFNEAF

v_call: TRBV27
j_call: TRBJ2-1
cdr3_aa: ASSPNYQTGGWL

v_call: TRBV18
j_call: TRBJ2-3
cdr3_aa: ASSPPGGQADTQY

v_call: TRBV29-1
j_call: TRBJ1-2
cdr3_aa: SVGLGQGYGYT

v_call: TRBV2
j_call: TRBJ2-4
cdr3_aa: ASSERLSTKNIQY

v_call: TRBV4-1
j_call: TRBJ1-1
cdr3_aa: ASSQDLGRMNTEAF

v_call: TRBV29-1
j_call: TRBJ2-5
cdr3_aa: SSERGSGTQY

v_call: TRBV18
j_call: TRBJ2-7
cdr3_aa: ASSPQGQHFNEQY

v_call: TRBV30
j_call: TRBJ1-2
cdr3_aa: AWNRDRGNYGYT

v_call: TRBV18
j_call: TRBJ1-4
cdr3_aa: ASSPPDRGQGKLF

v_call: TRBV23-1
j_call: TRBJ2-1
cdr3_aa: ATPGPKVYNEQF

v_call: TRBV27
j_call: TRBJ1-1
cdr3_aa: ASSDRPNTEAF

v_call: TRBV2
j_call: TRBJ1-6
cdr3_aa: ASSTKGGTGNSPLH

v_call: TRBV7-9
j_call: TRBJ1-2
cdr3_aa: ASSLLQGEAYGYT

v_call: TRBV7-2
j_call: TRBJ1-3
cdr3_aa: ASSRRDRVSGNTIY

v_call: TRBV29-1
j_call: TRBJ1-5
cdr3_aa: SVGGTDNQPQH

v_call: TRBV11-2
j_call: TRBJ2-1
cdr3_aa: ASSLAGGWNEQF

v_call: TRBV6-1
j_call: TRBJ1-3
cdr3_aa: AIGTTGAGNTIY

v_call: TRBV6-5
j_call: TRBJ1-1
cdr3_aa: ASSYSPTGPEAF

v_call: TRBV11-2
j_call: TRBJ2-5
cdr3_aa: ASSLYRETQY

v_call: TRBV29-1
j_call: TRBJ1-2
cdr3_aa: SVEPKTGLYGYT

v_call: TRBV5-1
j_call: TRBJ2-3
cdr3_aa: ASSLALAGGTDTQY